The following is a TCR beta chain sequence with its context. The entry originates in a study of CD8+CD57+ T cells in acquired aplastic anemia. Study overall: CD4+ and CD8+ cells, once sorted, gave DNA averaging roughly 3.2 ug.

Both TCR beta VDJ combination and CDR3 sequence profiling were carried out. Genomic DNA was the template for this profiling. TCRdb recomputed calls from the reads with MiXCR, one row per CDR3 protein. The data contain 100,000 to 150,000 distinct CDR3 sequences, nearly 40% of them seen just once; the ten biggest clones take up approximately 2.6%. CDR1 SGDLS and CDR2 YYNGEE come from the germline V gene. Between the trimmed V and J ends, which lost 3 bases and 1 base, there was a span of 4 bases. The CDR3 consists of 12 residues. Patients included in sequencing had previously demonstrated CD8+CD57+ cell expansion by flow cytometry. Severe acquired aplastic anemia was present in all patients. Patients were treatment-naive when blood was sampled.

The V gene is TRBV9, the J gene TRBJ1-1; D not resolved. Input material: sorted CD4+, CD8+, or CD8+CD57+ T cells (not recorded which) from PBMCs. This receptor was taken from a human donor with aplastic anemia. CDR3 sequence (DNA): TGTGCCAGCAGCGGCACGAACACTGAAGCTTTCTTT. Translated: CASSGTNTEAFF.